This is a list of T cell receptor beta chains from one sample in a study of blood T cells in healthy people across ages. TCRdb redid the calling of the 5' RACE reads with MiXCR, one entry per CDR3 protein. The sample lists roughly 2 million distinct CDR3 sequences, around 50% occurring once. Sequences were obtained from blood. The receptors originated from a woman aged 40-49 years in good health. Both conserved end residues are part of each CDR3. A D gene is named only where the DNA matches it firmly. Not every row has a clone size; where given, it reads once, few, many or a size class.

CDR3 protein: CATSGRWDTQYF
CDR3 DNA: TGTGCCACCAGTGGGAGGTGGGATACGCAGTATTTT
J gene: TRBJ2-3
V gene: TRBV24-1
CDR3 length: 12
D gene: .
clone size: .

CDR3 protein: CASSRNSPETQYF
CDR3 DNA: TGCGCCAGCAGCCGCAATTCTCCAGAGACCCAGTACTTC
J gene: TRBJ2-5
V gene: TRBV4-1
CDR3 length: 13
D gene: .
clone size: .

CDR3 protein: CASADSQAYEQYF
CDR3 DNA: TGTGCCAGCGCGGACAGTCAGGCCTACGAGCAGTACTTC
J gene: TRBJ2-7
V gene: TRBV3-1
CDR3 length: 13
D gene: .
clone size: .

CDR3 protein: CASSYNTRTYEQYF
CDR3 DNA: TGTGCCAGCAGTTATAACACGCGGACCTACGAGCAGTACTTC
J gene: TRBJ2-7
V gene: TRBV6-2/TRBV6-3
CDR3 length: 14
D gene: .
clone size: .

CDR3 protein: CASSFDPTGANVLTF
CDR3 DNA: TGCGCCAGCAGCTTTGACCCGACTGGGGCCAACGTCCTGACTTTC
J gene: TRBJ2-6
V gene: TRBV5-1
CDR3 length: 15
D gene: .
clone size: .

CDR3 protein: CASSLWSGGSYGYTF
CDR3 DNA: TGTGCCAGCAGTTTATGGTCAGGGGGCAGCTATGGCTACACCTTC
J gene: TRBJ1-2
V gene: TRBV12-3/TRBV12-4
CDR3 length: 15
D gene: TRBD1
clone size: .

CDR3 protein: CASSLDLVSGGATDTQYF
CDR3 DNA: TGTGCCAGCAGCTTAGATCTAGTGAGCGGGGGGGCCACAGATACGCAGTATTTT
J gene: TRBJ2-3
V gene: TRBV11-2
CDR3 length: 18
D gene: TRBD2
clone size: few

CDR3 protein: CASSFLQGAHGEQYF
CDR3 DNA: TGTGCCAGCAGTTTTTTGCAGGGGGCCCATGGAGAGCAGTACTTC
J gene: TRBJ2-7
V gene: TRBV28
CDR3 length: 15
D gene: TRBD1
clone size: .

CDR3 protein: CASKSPTGNYNEQFF
CDR3 DNA: TGTGCCAGCAAATCCCCGACAGGGAACTACAATGAGCAGTTCTTC
J gene: TRBJ2-1
V gene: TRBV6-5
CDR3 length: 15
D gene: TRBD1
clone size: .

CDR3 protein: CASSFRGFGTQYF
CDR3 DNA: TGTGCCAGCAGTTTCCGGGGGTTTGGGACCCAGTACTTC
J gene: TRBJ2-5
V gene: TRBV27
CDR3 length: 13
D gene: .
clone size: .

CDR3 protein: CASSILGGFNSPLHF
CDR3 DNA: TGTGCCAGCAGTATCCTCGGAGGGTTTAATTCACCCCTCCACTTT
J gene: TRBJ1-6
V gene: TRBV27
CDR3 length: 15
D gene: .
clone size: once

CDR3 protein: CASSQSGAGYTF
CDR3 DNA: TGTGCCAGCAGCCAATCGGGGGCGGGCTACACCTTC
J gene: TRBJ1-2
V gene: TRBV3-1
CDR3 length: 12
D gene: .
clone size: few

CDR3 protein: CGTDGANYGYTF
CDR3 DNA: TGTGGGACGGACGGGGCTAACTATGGCTACACCTTC
J gene: TRBJ1-2
V gene: TRBV28
CDR3 length: 12
D gene: .
clone size: few

CDR3 protein: CSSIEVPSDTQYF
CDR3 DNA: TGCAGTTCTATAGAAGTGCCTTCAGATACGCAGTATTTT
J gene: TRBJ2-3
V gene: TRBV20-1
CDR3 length: 13
D gene: .
clone size: .